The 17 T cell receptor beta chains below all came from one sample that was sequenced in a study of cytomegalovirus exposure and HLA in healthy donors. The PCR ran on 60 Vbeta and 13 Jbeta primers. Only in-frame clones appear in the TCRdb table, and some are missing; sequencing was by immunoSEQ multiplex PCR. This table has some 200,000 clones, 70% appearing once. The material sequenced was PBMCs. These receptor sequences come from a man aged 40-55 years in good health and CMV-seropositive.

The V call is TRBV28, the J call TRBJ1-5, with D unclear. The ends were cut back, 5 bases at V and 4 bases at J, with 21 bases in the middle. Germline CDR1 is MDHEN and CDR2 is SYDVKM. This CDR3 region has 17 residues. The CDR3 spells CASSPFPGRTGNQPQHF. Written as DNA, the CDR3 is TGTGCCAGCAGTCCCTTCCCCGGACGGACGGGGAATCAGCCCCAGCATTTT.

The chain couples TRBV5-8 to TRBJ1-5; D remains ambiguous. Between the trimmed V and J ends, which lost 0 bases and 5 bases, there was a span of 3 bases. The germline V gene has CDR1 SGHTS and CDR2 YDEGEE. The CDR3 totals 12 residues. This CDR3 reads CASSLDYQPQHF. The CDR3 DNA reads TGTGCCAGCAGCTTGGACTATCAGCCCCAGCATTTT.

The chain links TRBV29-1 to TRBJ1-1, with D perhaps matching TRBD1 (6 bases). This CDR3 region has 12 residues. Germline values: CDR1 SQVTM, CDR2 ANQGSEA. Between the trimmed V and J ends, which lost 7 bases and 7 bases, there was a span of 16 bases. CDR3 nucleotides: TGCAGCGGGTTCAGCGGGGGCCTTGAAGCTTTCTTT. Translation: CSGFSGGLEAFF.

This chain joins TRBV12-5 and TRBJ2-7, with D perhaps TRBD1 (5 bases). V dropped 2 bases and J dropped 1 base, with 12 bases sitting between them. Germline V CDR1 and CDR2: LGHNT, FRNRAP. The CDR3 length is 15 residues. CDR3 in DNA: TGTGCTAGTGGTTTGTTCGGCAGGGAATCCTACGAGCAGTACTTC. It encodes CASGLFGRESYEQYF.

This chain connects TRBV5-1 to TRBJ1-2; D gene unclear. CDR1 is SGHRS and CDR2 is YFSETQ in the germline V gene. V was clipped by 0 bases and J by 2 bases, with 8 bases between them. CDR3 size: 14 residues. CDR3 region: CASSLVSENYGYTF. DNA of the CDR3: TGCGCCAGCAGCTTGGTAAGCGAAAACTATGGCTACACCTTC.

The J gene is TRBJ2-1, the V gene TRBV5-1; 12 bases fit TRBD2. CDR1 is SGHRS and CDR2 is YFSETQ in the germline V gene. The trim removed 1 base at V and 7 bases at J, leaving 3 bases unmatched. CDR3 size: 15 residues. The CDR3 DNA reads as TGCGCCAGCAGCTTGTGGACTAGCGGGGAGAATGAGCAGTTCTTC. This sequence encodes CASSLWTSGENEQFF.

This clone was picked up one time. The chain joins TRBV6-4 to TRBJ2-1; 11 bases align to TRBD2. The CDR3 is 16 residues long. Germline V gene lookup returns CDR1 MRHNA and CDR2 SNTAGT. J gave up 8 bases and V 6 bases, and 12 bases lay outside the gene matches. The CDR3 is CASSSTSGVPFDEQFF. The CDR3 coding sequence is TGTGCCAGCAGCTCGACTAGCGGGGTACCATTTGATGAGCAGTTCTTC.

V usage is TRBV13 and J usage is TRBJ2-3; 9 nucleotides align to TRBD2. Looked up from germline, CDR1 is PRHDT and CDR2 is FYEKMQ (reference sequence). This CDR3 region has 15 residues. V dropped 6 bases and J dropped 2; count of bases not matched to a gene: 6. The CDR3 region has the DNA TGTGCCAGCAGAAATAGCGGGGGATACACAGATACGCAGTATTTT. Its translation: CASRNSGGYTDTQYF. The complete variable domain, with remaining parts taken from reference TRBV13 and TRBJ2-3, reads AAGVIQSPRHLIKEKRETATLKCYPIPRHDTVYWYQQGPGQDPQFLISFYEKMQSDKGSIPDRFSAQQFSDYHSELNMSSLELGDSALYFCASRNSGGYTDTQYFGPGTRLTVL.

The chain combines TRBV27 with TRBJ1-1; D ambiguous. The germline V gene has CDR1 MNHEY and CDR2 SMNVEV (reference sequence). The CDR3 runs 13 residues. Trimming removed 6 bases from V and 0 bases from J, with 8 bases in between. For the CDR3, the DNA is TGTGCCAGCAGGATAACAATGAACACTGAAGCTTTCTTT. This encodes CASRITMNTEAFF.

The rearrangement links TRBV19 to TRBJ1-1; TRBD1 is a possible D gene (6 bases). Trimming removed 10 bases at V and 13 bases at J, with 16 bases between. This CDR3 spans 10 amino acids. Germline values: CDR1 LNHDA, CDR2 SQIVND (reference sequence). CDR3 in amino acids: CATSREGVFF. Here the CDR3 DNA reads TGTGCCACCAGTAGGGAGGGGGTTTTCTTT.

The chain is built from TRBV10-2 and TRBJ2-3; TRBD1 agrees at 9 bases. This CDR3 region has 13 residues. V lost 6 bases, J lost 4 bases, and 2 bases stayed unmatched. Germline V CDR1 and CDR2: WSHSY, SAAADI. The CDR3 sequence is CASRTGGADTQYF. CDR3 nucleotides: TGCGCCAGCAGAACAGGGGGCGCAGATACGCAGTATTTT.

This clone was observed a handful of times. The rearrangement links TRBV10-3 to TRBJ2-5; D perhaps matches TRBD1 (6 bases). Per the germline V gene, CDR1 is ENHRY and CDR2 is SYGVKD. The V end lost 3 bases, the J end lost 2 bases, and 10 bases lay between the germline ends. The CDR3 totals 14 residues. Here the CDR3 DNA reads TGTGCCATCAGTGAAGTAACAGGGCAAGAGACCCAGTACTTC. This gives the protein CAISEVTGQETQYF.

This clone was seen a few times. The CDR3 DNA reads as TGTGCCAGCAGCTCTCGAGGGCGGGGTGGTAGGGCAGATACGCAGTATTTT. As protein: CASSSRGRGGRADTQYF. The J gene is TRBJ2-3, the V gene TRBV5-4, with D possibly being TRBD2 (6 bases). V lost 3 bases and J 4 bases, leaving 21 bases between the germline ends. This CDR3 comprises 17 residues. Germline V gene data show CDR1 as SGHNT and CDR2 as YYREEE (reference sequence).

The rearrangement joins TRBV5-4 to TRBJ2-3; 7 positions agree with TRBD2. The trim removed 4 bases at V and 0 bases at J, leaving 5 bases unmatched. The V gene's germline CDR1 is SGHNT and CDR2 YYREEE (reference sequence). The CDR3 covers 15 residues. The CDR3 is CASSRGGSSTDTQYF. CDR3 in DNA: TGTGCCAGCAGCCGCGGGGGATCTAGCACAGATACGCAGTATTTT.

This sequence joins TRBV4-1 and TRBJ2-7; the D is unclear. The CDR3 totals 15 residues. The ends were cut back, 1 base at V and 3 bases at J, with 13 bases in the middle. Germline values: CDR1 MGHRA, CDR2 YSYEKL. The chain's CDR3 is CASSQGLQNYYEQYF. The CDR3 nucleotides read TGCGCCAGCAGCCAAGGTTTACAGAATTACTACGAGCAGTACTTC.

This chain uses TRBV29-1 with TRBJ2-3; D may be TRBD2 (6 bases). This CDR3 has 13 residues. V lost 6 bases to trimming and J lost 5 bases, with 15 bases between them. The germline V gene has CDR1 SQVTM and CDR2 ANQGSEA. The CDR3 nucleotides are TGCAGCGTCCTATCCTTGGGGGGAGATACGCAGTATTTT. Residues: CSVLSLGGDTQYF.

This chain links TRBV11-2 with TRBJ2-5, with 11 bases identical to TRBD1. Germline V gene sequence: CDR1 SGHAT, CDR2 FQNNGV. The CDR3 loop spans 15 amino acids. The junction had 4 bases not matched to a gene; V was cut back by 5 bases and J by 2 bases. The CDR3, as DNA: TGTGCCAGCAGCAACCGGGACAGGGGGCAAGAGACCCAGTACTTC. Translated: CASSNRDRGQETQYF.